These 18 T cell receptor beta chains share one sample of origin, sequenced in a study of cytomegalovirus exposure and HLA in healthy donors. PCR employed 60 Vbeta and 13 Jbeta primers. The method was immunoSEQ multiplex PCR; TCRdb's version includes in-frame clones alone and lacks a portion of them. The data show about 59,000 clones, with approximately 75% seen just once and 6.8% held by the top ten. What was sequenced was PBMCs. These receptor sequences come from a man aged 25 to 45 in good health and CMV-seropositive.

The chain uses TRBV19 and TRBJ2-3; 8 positions agree with TRBD2. CDR1 is LNHDA, CDR2 SQIVND, per germline (reference sequence). The trim removed 3 bases at V and 4 bases at J, leaving 6 bases unmatched. CDR3 length: 15 residues. CDR3 residues: CASSIKAGAPDTQYF. The DNA of the CDR3 is TGTGCCAGTAGTATTAAAGCGGGGGCCCCAGATACGCAGTATTTT.

The chain is built from TRBV5-1 and TRBJ2-7; 12 nucleotides line up with TRBD1. CDR3 length equals 16 residues. V was pared by 4 bases and J by 6 bases, with 11 bases of the junction left unmatched. Germline CDR1 SGHRS, CDR2 YFSETQ. The chain's CDR3 is CASSLSPGTGGREQYF. The DNA for the CDR3 is TGCGCCAGCAGCCTGAGTCCCGGGACAGGGGGCCGCGAGCAGTACTTC.

The chain employs TRBV9 and TRBJ2-3; 11 positions agree with TRBD2. CDR1 is SGDLS and CDR2 is YYNGEE in the germline V gene. Trimming cost V 0 bases and J 3 bases; bases outside gene matches: 9. CDR3 size: 18 residues. The CDR3 reads CASSVGSSGGAGTDTQYF. CDR3 bases: TGTGCCAGCAGCGTAGGAAGTAGCGGGGGGGCTGGGACAGATACGCAGTATTTT.

The chain uses TRBV6-1 and TRBJ1-6, with D possibly being TRBD1 (6 bases). Trimming pared 2 bases from V and 7 bases from J, leaving 12 bases between. Germline values: CDR1 MNHNS, CDR2 SASEGT. This CDR3 has 15 amino acids. DNA of the CDR3: TGTGCCAGCAGTGAAAGTGTTCAGGGGAATTCACCCCTCCACTTT. Translation: CASSESVQGNSPLHF.

The rearrangement uses TRBV7-3 and TRBJ2-5; 9 nucleotides align to TRBD1. The trim removed 5 bases at V and 5 bases at J, leaving 9 bases unmatched. The CDR3 has 15 residues. Germline CDR1 SGHTA, CDR2 FQGTGA. The chain's CDR3 is CASSPTPTGGETQYF. CDR3 sequence (DNA): TGTGCCAGCAGCCCAACGCCGACAGGGGGGGAGACCCAGTACTTC.

This clone has more than one count but fewer than ten. The chain joins TRBV27 to TRBJ1-5, with unresolved D. This CDR3 is built from 18 residues. The ends were cut back, 2 bases at V and 2 bases at J, with 19 bases in the middle. The germline V gene has CDR1 MNHEY and CDR2 SMNVEV (reference sequence). The CDR3, as DNA: TGTGCCAGCAGTTTACCGTTCATAGTTTATAGCGGCAATCAGCCCCAGCATTTT. Translation: CASSLPFIVYSGNQPQHF.

The chain uses TRBV6-6 and TRBJ2-2; a weak D match, TRBD1 (5 bases). V was trimmed by 2 bases and J by 1 base, leaving 8 bases between them. The CDR3 is made up of 15 amino acids. CDR1 and CDR2 from the germline V gene are MNHNY and SVGAGI (reference sequence). CDR3 region: CASSYTTGNTGELFF. DNA of the CDR3: TGTGCCAGCAGTTACACAACAGGGAACACCGGGGAGCTGTTTTTT.

A few counts support this clone. The chain couples TRBV7-2 to TRBJ1-1; TRBD1 matches 8 bases. The germline gives CDR1 SGHTA, CDR2 FQGNSA. V shed 5 bases, J shed 0 bases, and the junction held 2 bases outside the gene matches. The CDR3 consists of 14 residues. The DNA of the CDR3 is TGTGCCAGCAGCAACAGGGGGATGAACACTGAAGCTTTCTTT. This codes for CASSNRGMNTEAFF.

V and J are TRBV9 and TRBJ2-5, with D possibly TRBD2 on 7 matching bases. The V end was cut by 3 bases, the J end by 4 bases, with 16 bases between. The CDR3 is made up of 15 amino acids. Germline-derived CDR1 and CDR2 are SGDLS and YYNGEE. CDR3 sequence reads: CASSDPLGGGETQYF. CDR3 DNA: TGTGCCAGCAGCGACCCTCTGGGAGGGGGAGAGACCCAGTACTTC.

This clone was recorded a few times. The chain combines TRBV7-9 with TRBJ1-1, with D tentatively TRBD1 (6 bases). Trimming left V 2 bases short and J 4 bases short, with 8 bases between. Germline-derived CDR1 and CDR2 are SEHNR and FQNEAQ (reference sequence). The CDR3 is 13 residues long. This chain's CDR3 is CASSLQGSTEAFF. Written as DNA, the CDR3 is TGTGCCAGCAGCTTACAGGGGTCCACTGAAGCTTTCTTT.

This clone has only one observation. V gene TRBV18 combines with J gene TRBJ1-4; TRBD1 is a possible D gene (5 bases). The CDR3 length is 13 residues. From germline, CDR1 is KGHSH and CDR2 LQKENI. V was shortened by 8 bases and J by 4 bases, with 11 bases between the two germline ends. This CDR3 reads CASVTDLNEKLFF. As DNA, the CDR3 is TGTGCCAGCGTGACAGACCTTAATGAAAAACTGTTTTTT.

In its sample, this clone was seen once. This chain connects TRBV30 to TRBJ2-3, with D perhaps matching TRBD2 (5 bases). CDR3 length equals 14 residues. CDR1 and CDR2 from the germline V gene are GTSNPN and SVGIG (reference sequence). Trimming pared 3 bases from V and 2 bases from J, leaving 12 bases between. CDR3 in amino acids: CAWSPGLATDTQYF. The CDR3 nucleotides read TGTGCCTGGAGCCCCGGTCTAGCCACAGATACGCAGTATTTT.

The rearrangement uses TRBV7-9 and TRBJ2-7; 7 nucleotides match TRBD2. CDR1 is SEHNR and CDR2 is FQNEAQ in the germline V gene (reference sequence). The CDR3 runs to 13 residues. The V gene end was trimmed by 1 base and the J gene end by 6 bases; junction bases not matched to a gene: 3. The CDR3 nucleotides read TGTGCCAGCAGCTTAGGGACTAGGCGCGAGCAGTACTTC. Protein sequence: CASSLGTRREQYF.

This clone was seen a handful of times. V usage is TRBV2 and J usage is TRBJ2-1, with 8 bases fitting TRBD2. The CDR3 spans 18 residues. Trimming took 8 bases from V and 0 from J; bases not matched to a gene: 15. Germline lookup yields CDR1 SNHLY and CDR2 FYNNEI. As DNA, the CDR3 is TGTGCCAGCGGAATGACTATGTTAGCGGGGACCTCCTACAATGAGCAGTTCTTC. Protein product: CASGMTMLAGTSYNEQFF.

The rearrangement links TRBV4-2 to TRBJ1-3, with 7 nucleotides matching TRBD1. This CDR3 comprises 16 residues. Trimming took 5 bases from V and 4 from J; bases not matched to a gene: 11. Germline lookup yields CDR1 LGHNA and CDR2 YNFKEQ. The CDR3 sequence is CASSRRGRRNGNTIYF. CDR3 nucleotides: TGTGCCAGCAGCAGAAGGGGGCGGAGGAACGGAAACACCATATATTTT.

The table lists this clone with a count of one. The chain has TRBV4-2 and TRBJ2-5; TRBD1 agrees at 8 bases. Germline V lookup: CDR1 LGHNA, CDR2 YNFKEQ. V was pared by 3 bases and J by 1 base, with 4 bases of the junction left unmatched. The CDR3 is 15 amino acids. CDR3 nucleotide sequence: TGTGCCAGCAGCCACAACGGACAGGGCCAAGAGACCCAGTACTTC. This codes for CASSHNGQGQETQYF.

V and J are TRBV9 and TRBJ2-2; possible D gene TRBD1, 6 bases. Trimming shortened V by 0 bases and J by 3 bases, and 9 bases separated the two germline ends. Germline CDR1 and CDR2: SGDLS and YYNGEE. The CDR3 totals 15 residues. CDR3 region: CASSVGGHYTGELFF. CDR3 DNA sequence: TGTGCCAGCAGCGTAGGGGGACATTACACCGGGGAGCTGTTTTTT. Filled out from reference TRBV9 and TRBJ2-2, the complete variable domain reads DSGVTQTPKHLITATGQRVTLRCSPRSGDLSVYWYQQSLDQGLQFLIQYYNGEERAKGNILERFSAQQFPDLHSELNLSSLELGDSALYFCASSVGGHYTGELFFGEGSRLTVL.

This chain uses TRBV28 with TRBJ1-2; maybe TRBD1 (5 bases). CDR1 MDHEN and CDR2 SYDVKM come from the germline V gene. V gave up 2 bases and J gave up 6 bases, with 19 bases separating them. The CDR3 runs to 16 residues. This CDR3 reads CASSLLSGTSDHGYTF. DNA for the CDR3: TGTGCCAGCAGTTTACTCAGTGGGACTTCGGACCATGGCTACACCTTC.